This T cell receptor beta chain was profiled in a study of CD8+ T cells in alopecia areata (dated by TCRdb to 2016 to 2018). Broadly, across the study: The treated patients took part in an open-label pilot trial in which moderate-to-severe alopecia areata was treated with oral tofacitinib at 5 to 10 mg twice daily. Patients received tofacitinib for 6 to 18 months and were then followed off drug for 6 months to check for delayed response and recurrence. In both human patients and the C3H/HeJ mouse model, the study applied high-throughput TCRbeta sequencing to look at T cell clonal expansion in alopecia areata. RNA was obtained with the PAXgene miRNA kit for fixed scalp, the miRNeasy kit for PBMCs, and the RNeasy kit for mouse skin. Clonality in the scalp was compared among normal scalp (n=4), patchy alopecia areata scalp (n=8), and alopecia totalis/universalis scalp (n=8). Biopsies were taken from tofacitinib-treated patients at baseline and at 4 and 24 weeks of treatment, and a later scalp biopsy was taken in several of the tofacitinib-treated patients. The SALT score, which quantifies the percentage of affected scalp surface area, was used to measure disease severity in treated patients. Human TCRbeta sequencing covered scalp tissue and sorted CD4+ and CD8+ peripheral blood T cells from patchy and totalis/universalis alopecia areata patients and healthy controls. Amplification of TCRbeta CDR3 regions was done by immunoSEQ multiplex PCR using 35 Vbeta forward primers and 13 Jbeta reverse primers. Overall study outcomes, separate from this receptor: Because the treated cohort was small and had only one nonresponder, larger studies are needed to examine links between baseline CD8+ expansion and response. Resident alphabeta T cells in normal human skin are also sequenced, complicating scalp TCR repertoire analysis, unlike mouse skin dominated by gammadelta T cells. Compared with normal scalp, lesional scalp had higher clonality and more expanded CD8+ clones, particularly in alopecia totalis/universalis, a pattern that suggests antigenic drive. Tofacitinib significantly lowered scalp clonality and the number of expanded CD8+ clones among the top 100 scalp clones. Shared TCR sequences between patients were less evident than in mice, which may be partly attributable to HLA diversity in the patient population. During tofacitinib treatment, many expanded lesional clones remained in scalp and blood, and this persistence may partly explain relapse after treatment is stopped.

Including cysteine and phenylalanine, the CDR3 has 15 amino acids. Only the CDR3 DNA is retained, 45 bases long and in frame from the first base. Unmatched junction bases come to 6, with V trimmed by 4 bases and J by 3 bases. Reading the germline V gene gives CDR1 LGHNA and CDR2 YSLEER. The time point label for this specimen denotes: about 4 weeks on oral tofacitinib. The label giving this sample's treatment or condition can be read as: oral pan-JAK inhibitor, 5-10 mg twice daily. Lesional scalp punch biopsies and peripheral blood were collected from alopecia areata patients. After PBMCs were isolated by density centrifugation and stained for CD3, CD4 and CD8, a FACSAria was used to sort CD4+ and CD8+ T cells. Library construction relied on the immunoSEQ multiplex PCR assay. RNA was extracted from all samples and reverse transcribed into cDNA, which served as template for TCR sequencing. SuperScript III was used for first-strand cDNA synthesis, primed with a 2:1 mix of oligo-dT and random hexamers. Amplification bias was assessed with a synthetic immune receptor repertoire, and residual bias was removed computationally. The study's own analysis went as follows. Raw reads were preprocessed for error removal, and CDR3 was defined according to IMGT conventions as running from the conserved cysteine to phenylalanine. Clonality was calculated as 1 minus Shannon entropy normalized by log2 of the number of productive unique TCRs. Whether scalp clones were CD4 or CD8 was inferred by matching scalp TCRbeta sequences against CD4 and CD8 repertoires sorted from blood. TCRdb took over this immuneACCESS table, retaining in-frame rearrangements with V and J assigned. Such tables are incomplete; in checked studies, under half of the missing clones stem from an unresolved V gene, and the remainder is unexplained. V and J calls and clone size follow that table, whereas D and trimming were derived from the DNA. Here the sample has some 150,000 clones; around four fifths occur a single time. Of the sample, just under 25% is held by the ten largest clones.

On this clone: Its antigen remains undetermined. No qualities accompany the bases; no much larger clone lies one base away.

This clonotype originated in a human donor with alopecia areata. In this chain, TRBV4-3 is recombined with TRBJ2-7; TRBD1 aligns with 10 central bases. The sample here was CD8+ T cells sorted from blood, taken at week 4, from a patient treated with tofacitinib. The sequenced DNA: TGCGCCAGCAGCCCCCGGGACAGGGGTTACTACGAGCAGTACTTC. The resulting protein is CASSPRDRGYYEQYF.